This T cell receptor beta chain was observed in a study of T cell repertoires in cytomegalovirus infection. To note about this clonotype: Mismatch with germline at one junction end may stem from a read error.

Germline CDR1 and CDR2: SGHTA and FQGTGA. The CDR3 extends over 12 amino acids. TCRdb called the reads again in MiXCR, with one record for every CDR3 protein. The sample records hundreds of thousands of distinct CDR3 sequences, about 11% being singletons. The sample was PBMCs. The sequence was collected from a human donor in good health (CMV status not recorded). Some clones in this sample may be carry-over from other donors' samples. The chain links TRBV7-3 to TRBJ2-1; no reliable D call. The CDR3 nucleotides read TGTGCTAGCAGCCCTCCCGATGGGGAGCAGTTCTTC. As protein: CASSPPDGEQFF.